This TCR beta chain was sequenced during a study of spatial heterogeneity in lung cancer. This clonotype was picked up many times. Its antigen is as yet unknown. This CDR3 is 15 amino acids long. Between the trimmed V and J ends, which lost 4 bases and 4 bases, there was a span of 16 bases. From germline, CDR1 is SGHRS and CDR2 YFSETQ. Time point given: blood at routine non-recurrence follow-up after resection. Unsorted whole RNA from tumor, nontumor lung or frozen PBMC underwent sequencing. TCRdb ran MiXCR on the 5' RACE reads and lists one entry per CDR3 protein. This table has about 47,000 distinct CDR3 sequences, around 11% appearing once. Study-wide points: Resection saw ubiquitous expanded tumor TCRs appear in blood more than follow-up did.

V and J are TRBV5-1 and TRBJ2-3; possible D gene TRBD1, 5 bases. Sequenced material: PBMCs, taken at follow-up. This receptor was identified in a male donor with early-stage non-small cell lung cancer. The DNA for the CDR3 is TGCGCCAGCAGCAGGGGCCTTGGTGTTGCAGATACGCAGTATTTT. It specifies CASSRGLGVADTQYF. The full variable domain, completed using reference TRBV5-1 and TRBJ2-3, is KAGVTQTPRYLIKTRGQQVTLSCSPISGHRSVSWYQQTPGQGLQFLFEYFSETQRNKGNFPGRFSGRQFSNSRSEMNVSTLELGDSALYLCASSRGLGVADTQYFGPGTRLTVL.